These 30 T cell receptor beta chains share one sample of origin, sequenced in a study of identical twins. MiXCR, applied by TCRdb to the 5' RACE reads, yields one record per CDR3 protein. The table has 700,000 or so distinct CDR3 sequences, less than 25% seen once. These data were also filed under a second study, of T cells expressing NK-cell markers.

Material for sequencing was PBMCs. The receptors stem from a young woman in good health.

This sequence joins TRBV2 and TRBJ1-5; D perhaps matches TRBD1 (5 bases). Trimming stripped 6 bases from V and 7 bases from J, with 16 bases between. The CDR3 covers 14 residues. Germline values: CDR1 SNHLY, CDR2 FYNNEI. The CDR3 nucleotides are TGTGCCAGCAGGCTACAGGTTTCAGAACAGCCCCAGCATTTT. Translation gives CASRLQVSEQPQHF.

This clonotype was counted a few times. The chain joins TRBV7-9 to TRBJ2-5; 7 nucleotides line up with TRBD2. This CDR3 region has 17 residues. The germline gives CDR1 SEHNR, CDR2 FQNEAQ (reference sequence). The junction had 14 bases not matched to a gene; V was cut back by 3 bases and J by 4 bases. CDR3 sequence: CASSFTRGSSGGETQYF. The CDR3 coding sequence is TGTGCCAGCAGCTTTACGCGGGGCTCGTCGGGGGGAGAGACCCAGTACTTC.

Many counts were recorded for this clonotype. V is TRBV6-5 and J is TRBJ1-6; 8 bases agree with TRBD1. The CDR3 contains 16 residues. After removal of 6 bases from V and 5 bases from J, the junction contained 9 bases not matched to a gene. Germline V CDR1 and CDR2: MNHEY, SVGAGI. The CDR3 sequence is CASRYRGTDHNSPLHF. CDR3 nucleotide sequence: TGTGCCAGCAGGTACAGGGGGACAGACCATAATTCACCCCTCCACTTT.

This clonotype was observed a handful of times. The chain employs TRBV11-3 and TRBJ2-3, with 13 bases fitting TRBD2. The CDR3 loop spans 16 amino acids. V dropped 3 bases and J dropped 4; count of bases not matched to a gene: 4. Germline lookup yields CDR1 SGHNT and CDR2 YENEEA. The CDR3 DNA reads TGTGCCAGCAGCTTCGGACTAGCGGGAGTCGCAGATACGCAGTATTTT. Protein product: CASSFGLAGVADTQYF.

This clonotype occurred many times. The rearrangement links TRBV6-5 to TRBJ1-2, with D possibly being TRBD1 (5 bases). From germline, CDR1 is MNHEY and CDR2 SVGAGI. Trimming shortened V by 6 bases and J by 8 bases, and 13 bases separated the two germline ends. The CDR3 contains 12 residues. In nucleotides, the CDR3 is TGTGCCAGCAGCTCCGGGACTAAAGGCTACACCTTC. Translation: CASSSGTKGYTF.

The rearrangement links TRBV20-1 to TRBJ2-6, with TRBD1 matching over 7 bases. The CDR3 extends over 16 amino acids. V shed 6 bases, J shed 1 base, and the junction held 9 bases outside the gene matches. The germline V gene encodes CDR1 DFQATT and CDR2 SNEGSKA (reference sequence). CDR3 residues: CSARGWVGSGANVLTF. Here the CDR3 DNA reads TGCAGTGCCAGGGGGTGGGTTGGTTCTGGGGCCAACGTCCTGACTTTC.

This clonotype was counted ten times or more. V and J are TRBV6-4 and TRBJ2-2; 9 bases fit TRBD2. V was pared by 0 bases and J by 7 bases, with 6 bases of the junction left unmatched. From germline, CDR1 is MRHNA and CDR2 SNTAGT. This CDR3 contains 16 residues. The CDR3 nucleotides are TGTGCCAGCAGTGACTCGGGCGGGGGGGCCGTCGGGGAGCTGTTTTTT. Amino acid sequence: CASSDSGGGAVGELFF.

This sequence joins TRBV7-9 and TRBJ2-7, with TRBD1 matching over 9 bases. The trim removed 5 bases at V and 5 bases at J, leaving 10 bases unmatched. CDR1 is SEHNR, CDR2 FQNEAQ, per germline (reference sequence). This CDR3 has 15 amino acids. CDR3 coding DNA: TGTGCCAGCAGCATGTACGGGACAGGGTCCCACGAGCAGTACTTC. Protein sequence: CASSMYGTGSHEQYF.

The CDR3, as DNA: TGCAGTGCTACAAGAGGGGGGGGATCCTACGAGCAGTACTTC. It is translated as CSATRGGGSYEQYF. This chain joins TRBV20-1 and TRBJ2-7, with D possibly TRBD2 on 7 matching bases. The germline V gene encodes CDR1 DFQATT and CDR2 SNEGSKA (reference sequence). The CDR3 totals 14 residues. Between the trimmed V and J ends, which lost 4 bases and 1 base, there was a span of 14 bases.

This clonotype was picked up a small number of times. The gene calls are TRBV12-3 or TRBV12-4 and TRBJ2-7; unclear D gene. V dropped 7 bases and J dropped 7 bases, with 14 bases sitting between them. The CDR3 has 12 residues. CDR3 sequence: CASTPILTEQYF. In DNA form, the CDR3 reads TGTGCCAGCACCCCAATCCTTACAGAGCAGTACTTC.

The chain uses TRBV12-5 and TRBJ2-5, with D perhaps matching TRBD1 or TRBD2 (5 bases each). The CDR3 runs to 13 residues. V lost 8 bases and J 4 bases, leaving 14 bases between the germline ends. Germline CDR1 reads LGHNT; CDR2 reads FRNRAP. As DNA, the CDR3 is TGTGCTAGTTGGGACCCCTTTCGAGAGACCCAGTACTTC. Its protein is CASWDPFRETQYF.

In its sample, this clonotype was seen once. The J gene is TRBJ2-1, the V gene TRBV11-2, with 11 nucleotides matching TRBD2. Trimming cost V 0 bases and J 15 bases; bases outside gene matches: 7. This CDR3 contains 14 residues. CDR1 SGHAT and CDR2 FQNNGV come from the germline V gene. The CDR3: CASSLDPTSGSSFF. The CDR3 region has the DNA TGTGCCAGCAGCTTAGATCCTACTAGCGGGAGTTCGTTCTTC.

The J gene is TRBJ2-1, the V gene TRBV2; maybe TRBD2 (5 bases). Deletions cut 3 bases from V and 10 bases from J, with 7 bases between. Looked up from germline, CDR1 is SNHLY and CDR2 is FYNNEI. This CDR3 contains 11 residues. The CDR3 nucleotides are TGTGCCAGCAGTGACGAGGGAGAGCAGTTCTTC. Amino acid sequence: CASSDEGEQFF.

This clonotype has just a few counts. The rearrangement links TRBV4-3 to TRBJ2-2, with TRBD2 matching 7 bases. In germline, CDR1 is LGHNA, CDR2 YSLEER. V trimming: 4 bases; J trimming: 4 bases; junction bases outside the gene matches: 9. The CDR3 has 16 amino acids. The CDR3 sequence is CASSPGRGWVTGELFF. CDR3 in DNA: TGCGCCAGCAGCCCAGGGAGGGGATGGGTCACCGGGGAGCTGTTTTTT.

This clonotype was seen a handful of times. This rearrangement joins TRBV12-3 or TRBV12-4 to TRBJ2-7; 8 bases agree with TRBD2. This CDR3 has 16 amino acids. The V and J ends lost 1 base and 2 bases, in that order; junction bases with no gene match: 7. CDR3 DNA sequence: TGTGCCAGCAGTTTAGGCGTCGGGGGGGAAACCTACGAGCAGTACTTC. Amino acid sequence: CASSLGVGGETYEQYF.

V gene TRBV5-1 combines with J gene TRBJ1-1; no firm D call. CDR1 is SGHRS, CDR2 YFSETQ, per germline. The CDR3 totals 12 residues. The ends were cut back, 1 base at V and 6 bases at J, with 7 bases in the middle. CDR3 region: CASSLSGPEAFF. CDR3 DNA: TGCGCCAGCAGCTTGTCGGGCCCTGAAGCTTTCTTT.

The table lists this clonotype with many counts. The V gene is TRBV11-2, the J gene TRBJ2-1; D remains ambiguous. The CDR3 covers 13 residues. Germline CDR1 reads SGHAT; CDR2 reads FQNNGV. The V end was cut by 2 bases, the J end by 7 bases, with 9 bases between. CDR3 nucleotides: TGTGCCAGCAGCTTATCTAGGGAAAATGAGCAGTTCTTC. Translation gives CASSLSRENEQFF.

The chain couples TRBV6-1 to TRBJ2-3; D perhaps matches TRBD1 (6 bases). Germline CDR1 reads MNHNS; CDR2 reads SASEGT. The length of the CDR3 is 14 residues. The V and J ends lost 6 bases and 7 bases respectively, with 17 bases between them. CDR3 residues: CASSQLTGPNTQYF. The CDR3 bases are TGTGCCAGCAGCCAATTGACAGGCCCCAATACGCAGTATTTT.

The table lists this clonotype with a few counts. The V call is TRBV9, the J call TRBJ2-7; no definite D call. The CDR3 covers 16 residues. From germline, CDR1 is SGDLS and CDR2 YYNGEE. The germline V and J ends were trimmed by 4 bases and 6 bases, with 23 bases remaining between them. This CDR3 is CASSPHGLGPHGEQYF. In DNA form, the CDR3 reads TGTGCCAGCAGCCCCCATGGTCTAGGCCCCCACGGCGAGCAGTACTTC.

This clonotype was recorded a few times. The chain employs TRBV9 and TRBJ2-3, with D maybe TRBD2 (7 bases). The germline V gene encodes CDR1 SGDLS and CDR2 YYNGEE. The CDR3 totals 14 residues. The germline V and J ends were trimmed by 3 bases and 2 bases, with 10 bases remaining between them. The CDR3 DNA is TGTGCCAGCAGCGGGGGGGGCCACACAGATACGCAGTATTTT. Protein: CASSGGGHTDTQYF.

This clonotype appeared many times. The V call is TRBV3-1, the J call TRBJ1-1; weak D call: TRBD1 (5 bases). The CDR3 length is 13 residues. Looked up from germline, CDR1 is LGHDT and CDR2 is YNNKEL (reference sequence). Trimming pared 4 bases from V and 7 bases from J, leaving 13 bases between. The CDR3 loop reads CASSPREKGEAFF. CDR3 sequence (DNA): TGTGCCAGCAGCCCCAGGGAGAAGGGTGAAGCTTTCTTT.

This clonotype has only a few counts. The junction differs from germline at one of its ends, possibly a read error. The genes are TRBV12-5 and TRBJ2-5; maybe TRBD1 (6 bases). CDR1 is LGHNT, CDR2 FRNRAP, per germline. The CDR3 consists of 15 residues. CDR3 DNA: TGCGCTAGTGGTTTGAATACAGGGTGGCTGGAGACCCAGTACTTC. Protein sequence: CASGLNTGWLETQYF.

This clonotype turned up a few times. This chain joins TRBV7-6 and TRBJ2-3; maybe TRBD2 (5 bases). The CDR3 loop spans 16 amino acids. V was clipped by 0 bases and J by 1 base, with 11 bases between them. Germline values: CDR1 SGHVS, CDR2 FNYEAQ. This CDR3 is CASSLAWGVGTDTQYF. The CDR3 DNA reads as TGTGCCAGCAGCTTAGCGTGGGGAGTTGGCACAGATACGCAGTATTTT.

This clonotype was detected only a few times. This chain joins TRBV20-1 and TRBJ2-1; TRBD2 aligns across 7 bases. There are 14 residues in the CDR3. From germline, CDR1 is DFQATT and CDR2 SNEGSKA (reference sequence). V lost 5 bases and J lost 3; bases outside the gene matches: 7. The CDR3 sequence is CSALDSGRYNEQFF. DNA of the CDR3: TGCAGTGCTCTTGATAGCGGGCGCTACAATGAGCAGTTCTTC.

This chain joins TRBV12-3 or TRBV12-4 and TRBJ2-1; D gene ambiguous. The CDR3 length is 11 residues. V shed 7 bases and J shed 9 bases, with 10 bases lying between them. As DNA, the CDR3 is TGTGCCAGCACCTTAATGGGTGAGCAGTTCTTC. It specifies CASTLMGEQFF.

This CDR3 is CASSTLATAEAFF. DNA of the CDR3: TGCGCCAGCAGCACCCTGGCCACGGCTGAAGCTTTCTTT. The chain is built from TRBV5-1 and TRBJ1-1, with D uncertain. Germline CDR1 reads SGHRS; CDR2 reads YFSETQ. This CDR3 is built from 13 residues. V lost 4 bases and J lost 6, with 13 bases in between.

A few counts support this clonotype. Written as DNA, the CDR3 is TGTGCCAGCAGTTTTTCGGGCAAGAACTACGAGCAGTACTTC. Translating gives CASSFSGKNYEQYF. This chain uses TRBV12-3 or TRBV12-4 with TRBJ2-7, with D hard to call. This CDR3 is built from 14 residues. With 3 bases removed from V and 3 bases from J, the gap between germline ends came to 12 bases.

In this sample, this clonotype turned up a few times. The chain recombines TRBV12-3 or TRBV12-4 with TRBJ2-3, with TRBD2 matching over 8 bases. The V segment lost 2 bases and the J segment 10 bases; nucleotides outside the gene matches: 2. This CDR3 is 12 amino acids long. The CDR3 spells CASSLRLAPQYF. The CDR3 region has the DNA TGTGCCAGCAGTTTACGACTAGCGCCGCAGTATTTT.

This clonotype came up a few times. This rearrangement joins TRBV20-1 to TRBJ2-1; TRBD2 matches at 12 bases. The CDR3 is 18 amino acids. The V and J ends lost 6 bases and 2 bases, in that order; junction bases with no gene match: 14. Germline CDR1 reads DFQATT; CDR2 reads SNEGSKA (reference sequence). The CDR3 reads CSALGLAGTMLPYNEQFF. The CDR3 DNA reads TGCAGTGCCCTCGGACTAGCGGGAACGATGTTACCCTACAATGAGCAGTTCTTC.

This clonotype was counted between two and nine times. The chain joins TRBV7-2 to TRBJ1-1, with D perhaps TRBD1 (6 bases). CDR1 is SGHTA and CDR2 is FQGNSA in the germline V gene. The ends were cut back, 6 bases at V and 8 bases at J, with 16 bases in the middle. The CDR3 runs to 13 residues. CDR3 coding DNA: TGTGCCAGCAGTCCACAGGGAGGCGGCGAAGCTTTCTTT. Amino acids: CASSPQGGGEAFF.